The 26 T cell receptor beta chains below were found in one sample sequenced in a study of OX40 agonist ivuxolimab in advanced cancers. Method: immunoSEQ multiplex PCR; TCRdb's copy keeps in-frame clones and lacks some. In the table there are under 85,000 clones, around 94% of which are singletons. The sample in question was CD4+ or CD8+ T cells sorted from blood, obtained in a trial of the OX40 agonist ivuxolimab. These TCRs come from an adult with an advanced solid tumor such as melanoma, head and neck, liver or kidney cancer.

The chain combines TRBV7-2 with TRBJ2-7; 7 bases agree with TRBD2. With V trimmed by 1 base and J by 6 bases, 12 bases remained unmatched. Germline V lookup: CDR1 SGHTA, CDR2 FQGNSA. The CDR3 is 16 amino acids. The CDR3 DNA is TGTGCCAGCAGCTTAGTGTTTACAGCGGGGCCGCCCGAGCAGTACTTC. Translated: CASSLVFTAGPPEQYF.

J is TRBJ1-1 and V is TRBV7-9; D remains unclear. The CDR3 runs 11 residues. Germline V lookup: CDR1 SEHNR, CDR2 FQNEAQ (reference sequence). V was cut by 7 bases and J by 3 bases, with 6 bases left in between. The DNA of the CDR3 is TGTGCCAGCATCCTCTACACTGAAGCTTTCTTT. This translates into CASILYTEAFF. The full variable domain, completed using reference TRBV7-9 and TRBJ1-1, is DTGVSQNPRHKITKRGQNVTFRCDPISEHNRLYWYRQTLGQGPEFLTYFQNEAQLEKSRLLSDRFSAERPKGSFSTLEIQRTEQGDSAMYLCASILYTEAFFGQGTRLTVV.

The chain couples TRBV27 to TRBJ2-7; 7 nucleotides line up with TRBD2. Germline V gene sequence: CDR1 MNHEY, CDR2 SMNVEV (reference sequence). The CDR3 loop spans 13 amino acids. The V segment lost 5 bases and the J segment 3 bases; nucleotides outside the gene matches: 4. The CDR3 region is CASSPGGGYEQYF. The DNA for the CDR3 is TGTGCCAGCAGTCCGGGAGGTGGCTACGAGCAGTACTTC.

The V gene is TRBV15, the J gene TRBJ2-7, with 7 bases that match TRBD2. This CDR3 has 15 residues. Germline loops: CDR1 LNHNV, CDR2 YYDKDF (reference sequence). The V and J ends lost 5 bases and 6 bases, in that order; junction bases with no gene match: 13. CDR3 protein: CATSSPGTGEGEQYF. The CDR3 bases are TGTGCCACCAGCTCCCCCGGGACTGGGGAGGGCGAGCAGTACTTC.

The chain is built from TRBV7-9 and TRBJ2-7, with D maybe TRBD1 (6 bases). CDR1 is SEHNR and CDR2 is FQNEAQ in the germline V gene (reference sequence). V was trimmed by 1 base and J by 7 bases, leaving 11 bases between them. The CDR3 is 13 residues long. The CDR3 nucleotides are TGTGCCAGCAGCTTAGAACAGGGAAAGGAGCAGTACTTC. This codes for CASSLEQGKEQYF.

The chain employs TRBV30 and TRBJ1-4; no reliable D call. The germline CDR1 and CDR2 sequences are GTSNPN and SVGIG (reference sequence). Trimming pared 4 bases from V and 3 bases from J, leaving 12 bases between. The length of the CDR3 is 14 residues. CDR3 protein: CAWNGEGANEKLFF. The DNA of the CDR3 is TGTGCCTGGAACGGGGAGGGAGCTAATGAAAAACTGTTTTTT.

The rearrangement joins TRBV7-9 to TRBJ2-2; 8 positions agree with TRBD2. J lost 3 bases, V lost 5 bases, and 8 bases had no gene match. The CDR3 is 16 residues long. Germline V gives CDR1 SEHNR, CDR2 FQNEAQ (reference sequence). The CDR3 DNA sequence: TGTGCCAGCAGCCTAACGGGGGGGCGACACACCGGGGAGCTGTTTTTT. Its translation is CASSLTGGRHTGELFF.

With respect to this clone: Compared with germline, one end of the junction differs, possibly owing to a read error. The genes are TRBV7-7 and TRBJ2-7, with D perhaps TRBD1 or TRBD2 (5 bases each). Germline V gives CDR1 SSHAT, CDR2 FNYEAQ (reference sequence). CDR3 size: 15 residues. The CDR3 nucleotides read TGTGCTAGCAGCCCGAGGGGCGGTGAGATATACGAGCAGTACTTC. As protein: CASSPRGGEIYEQYF.

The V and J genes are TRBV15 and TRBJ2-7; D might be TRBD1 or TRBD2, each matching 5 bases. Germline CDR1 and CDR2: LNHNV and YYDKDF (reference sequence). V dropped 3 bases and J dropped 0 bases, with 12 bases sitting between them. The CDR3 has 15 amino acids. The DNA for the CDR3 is TGTGCCACCAGCAGCGGACGAGGGGACTCCTACGAGCAGTACTTC. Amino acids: CATSSGRGDSYEQYF. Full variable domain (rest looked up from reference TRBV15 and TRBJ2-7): DAMVIQNPRYQVTQFGKPVTLSCSQTLNHNVMYWYQQKSSQAPKLLFHYYDKDFNNEADTPDNFQSRRPNTSFCFLDIRSPGLGDTAMYLCATSSGRGDSYEQYFGPGTRLTVT.

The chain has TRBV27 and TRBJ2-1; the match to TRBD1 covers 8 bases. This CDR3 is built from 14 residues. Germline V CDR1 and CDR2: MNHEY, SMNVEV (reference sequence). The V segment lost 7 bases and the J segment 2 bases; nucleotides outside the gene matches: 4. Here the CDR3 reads CASTSRGPYNEQFF. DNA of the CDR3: TGTGCCAGCACATCCAGGGGGCCCTACAATGAGCAGTTCTTC.

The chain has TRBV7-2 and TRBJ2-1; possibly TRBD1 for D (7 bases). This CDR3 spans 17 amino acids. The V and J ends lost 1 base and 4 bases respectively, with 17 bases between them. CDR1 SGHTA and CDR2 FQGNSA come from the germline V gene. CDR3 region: CASSLGRRGQLYNEQFF. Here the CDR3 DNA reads TGTGCCAGCAGCTTAGGGCGGCGGGGACAGCTTTACAATGAGCAGTTCTTC.

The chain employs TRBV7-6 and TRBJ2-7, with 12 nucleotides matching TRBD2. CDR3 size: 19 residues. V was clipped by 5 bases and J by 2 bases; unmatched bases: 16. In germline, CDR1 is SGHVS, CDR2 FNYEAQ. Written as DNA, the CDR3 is TGTGCCAGCAGCCCAAAGACTAGCGGGAGAGGGGGTAGGACCTACGAGCAGTACTTC. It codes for CASSPKTSGRGGRTYEQYF. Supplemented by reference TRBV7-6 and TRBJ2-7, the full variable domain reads GAGVSQSPRYKVTKRGQDVALRCDPISGHVSLYWYRQALGQGPEFLTYFNYEAQQDKSGLPNDRFSAERPEGSISTLTIQRTEQRDSAMYRCASSPKTSGRGGRTYEQYFGPGTRLTVT.

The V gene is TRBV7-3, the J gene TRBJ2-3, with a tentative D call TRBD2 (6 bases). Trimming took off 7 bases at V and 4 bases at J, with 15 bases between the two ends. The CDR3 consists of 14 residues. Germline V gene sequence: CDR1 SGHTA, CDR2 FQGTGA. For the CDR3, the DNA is TGTGCCAGCACCCCGGGACCGGGGGCAGATACGCAGTATTTT. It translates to CASTPGPGADTQYF.

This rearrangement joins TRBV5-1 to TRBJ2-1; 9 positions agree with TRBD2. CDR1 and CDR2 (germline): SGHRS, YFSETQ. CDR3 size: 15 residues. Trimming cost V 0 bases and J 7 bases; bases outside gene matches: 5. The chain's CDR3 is CASSLEGGRANEQFF. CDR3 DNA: TGCGCCAGCAGCTTGGAGGGCGGGAGGGCGAATGAGCAGTTCTTC.

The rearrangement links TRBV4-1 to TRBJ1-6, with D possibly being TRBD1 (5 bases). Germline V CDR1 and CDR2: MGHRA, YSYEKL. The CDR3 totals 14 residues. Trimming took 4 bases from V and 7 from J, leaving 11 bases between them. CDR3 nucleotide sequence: TGCGCCAGCAGCCCCTCCGGGGGGAATTCACCCCTCCACTTT. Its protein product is CASSPSGGNSPLHF.

The chain's CDR3 is CASRFATGGDEGSNEKLFF. The CDR3 DNA reads as TGCGCCAGCAGATTTGCGACAGGGGGCGATGAGGGGTCTAATGAAAAACTGTTTTTT. The genes are TRBV10-1 and TRBJ1-4; TRBD1 aligns across 10 bases. This CDR3 region has 19 residues. The V and J ends lost 6 bases and 3 bases, in that order; junction bases with no gene match: 16. Looked up from germline, CDR1 is WNHNN and CDR2 is SYGVQD (reference sequence).

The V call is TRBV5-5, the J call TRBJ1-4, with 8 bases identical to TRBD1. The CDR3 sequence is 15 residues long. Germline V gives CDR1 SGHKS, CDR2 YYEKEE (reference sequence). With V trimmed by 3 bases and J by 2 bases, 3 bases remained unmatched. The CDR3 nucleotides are TGTGCCAGCAGCTCTCGACAGGGGACTAATGAAAAACTGTTTTTT. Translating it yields CASSSRQGTNEKLFF.

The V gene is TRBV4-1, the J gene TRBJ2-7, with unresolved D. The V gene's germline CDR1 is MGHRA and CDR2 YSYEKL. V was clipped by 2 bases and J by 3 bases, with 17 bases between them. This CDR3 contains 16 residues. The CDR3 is CASSQIRGPAHYEQYF. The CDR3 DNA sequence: TGCGCCAGCAGCCAAATCCGTGGGCCGGCCCACTACGAGCAGTACTTC.

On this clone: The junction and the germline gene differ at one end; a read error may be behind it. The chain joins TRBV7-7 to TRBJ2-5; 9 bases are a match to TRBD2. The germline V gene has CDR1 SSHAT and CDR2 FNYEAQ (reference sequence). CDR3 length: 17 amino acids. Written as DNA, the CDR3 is TGTGCTAGCAGCCCGGACAGAAGCGGGAGGCCCTTTCAGACCCAGTACTTC. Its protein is CASSPDRSGRPFQTQYF.

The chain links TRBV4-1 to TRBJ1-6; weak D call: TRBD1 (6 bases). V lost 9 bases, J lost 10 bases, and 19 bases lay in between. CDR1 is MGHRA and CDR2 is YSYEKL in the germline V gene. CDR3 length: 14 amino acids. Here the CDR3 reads CASNPGGAGSPLHF. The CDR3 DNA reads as TGCGCCAGTAACCCGGGGGGCGCGGGGTCACCCCTCCACTTT.

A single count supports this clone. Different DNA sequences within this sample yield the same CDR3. CDR3 nucleotides: TGTGCCAGCAGCGAGGGGCAGGACTACGAGCAGTACTTC. Amino acid sequence: CASSEGQDYEQYF. The chain couples TRBV9 to TRBJ2-7, with a weak D call TRBD1 (5 bases). CDR1 is SGDLS, CDR2 YYNGEE, per germline. The CDR3 consists of 13 residues. V shed 3 bases and J shed 3 bases, with 10 bases lying between them.

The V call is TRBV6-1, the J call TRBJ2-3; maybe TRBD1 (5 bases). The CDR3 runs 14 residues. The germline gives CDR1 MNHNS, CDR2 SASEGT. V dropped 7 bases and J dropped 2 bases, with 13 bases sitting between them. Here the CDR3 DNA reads TGTGCCAGCACCGGAGACAGTGTCACAGATACGCAGTATTTT. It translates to CASTGDSVTDTQYF.

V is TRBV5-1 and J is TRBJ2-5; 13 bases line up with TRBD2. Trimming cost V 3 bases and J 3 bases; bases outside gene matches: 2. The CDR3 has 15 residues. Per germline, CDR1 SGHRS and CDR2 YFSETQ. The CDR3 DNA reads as TGCGCCAGCAGCTGGGGGACTAGCGGGAAAGAGACCCAGTACTTC. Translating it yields CASSWGTSGKETQYF.

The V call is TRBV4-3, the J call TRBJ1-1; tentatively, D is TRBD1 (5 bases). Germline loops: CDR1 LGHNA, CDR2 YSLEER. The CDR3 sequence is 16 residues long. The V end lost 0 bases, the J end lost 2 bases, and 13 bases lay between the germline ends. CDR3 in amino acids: CASSQDFRDSNTEAFF. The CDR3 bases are TGCGCCAGCAGCCAAGATTTCCGGGACTCAAACACTGAAGCTTTCTTT.

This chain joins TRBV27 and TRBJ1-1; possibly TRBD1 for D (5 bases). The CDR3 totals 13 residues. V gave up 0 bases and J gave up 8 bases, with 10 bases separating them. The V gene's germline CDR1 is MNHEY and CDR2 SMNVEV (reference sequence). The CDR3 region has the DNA TGTGCCAGCAGTTTATCAGGAGGGGTGGAAGCTTTCTTT. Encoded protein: CASSLSGGVEAFF.

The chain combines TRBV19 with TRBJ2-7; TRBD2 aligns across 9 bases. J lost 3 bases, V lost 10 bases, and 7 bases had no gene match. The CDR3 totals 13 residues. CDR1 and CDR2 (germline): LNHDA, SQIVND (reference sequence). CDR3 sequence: CATSSGSRYEQYF. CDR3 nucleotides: TGTGCCACCAGTAGCGGGAGCCGCTACGAGCAGTACTTC.